The T cell receptor (beta chain) under discussion was sequenced for a study of blood T cell repertoires in COVID-19. This CDR3 spans 17 amino acids. V was trimmed by 5 bases and J by 1 base, leaving 19 bases between them. The germline V gene has CDR1 SEHNR and CDR2 FQNEAQ (reference sequence). Data came from immunoSEQ multiplex PCR; TCRdb stores just in-frame clones and leaves some out. The sample has about 70,000 clones; about 88% are singletons. The sequence derives from a man aged 65 to 79 with active COVID-19. Sample: peripheral blood. This chain connects TRBV7-9 to TRBJ2-3; D may be TRBD2 (6 bases). The CDR3 DNA is TGTGCCAGCAGCCCCCCCCAGGCGGGGCTTGGCACAGATACGCAGTATTTT. This gives the protein CASSPPQAGLGTDTQYF. Based on the CDR3 plus reference TRBV7-9 and TRBJ2-3, the full variable domain is DTGVSQNPRHKITKRGQNVTFRCDPISEHNRLYWYRQTLGQGPEFLTYFQNEAQLEKSRLLSDRFSAERPKGSFSTLEIQRTEQGDSAMYLCASSPPQAGLGTDTQYFGPGTRLTVL.